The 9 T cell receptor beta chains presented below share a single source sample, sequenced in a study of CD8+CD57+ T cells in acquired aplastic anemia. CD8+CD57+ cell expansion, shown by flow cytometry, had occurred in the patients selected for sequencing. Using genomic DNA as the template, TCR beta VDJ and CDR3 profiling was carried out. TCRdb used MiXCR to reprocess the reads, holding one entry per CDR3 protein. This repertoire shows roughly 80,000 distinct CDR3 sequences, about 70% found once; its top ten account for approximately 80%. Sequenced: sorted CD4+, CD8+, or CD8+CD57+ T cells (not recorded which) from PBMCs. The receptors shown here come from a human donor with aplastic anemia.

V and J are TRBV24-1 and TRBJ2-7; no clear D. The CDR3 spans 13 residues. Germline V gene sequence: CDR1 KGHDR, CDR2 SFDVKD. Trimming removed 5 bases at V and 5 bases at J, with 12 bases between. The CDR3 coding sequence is TGTGCCACCAGTGGCCGGTTCACGCACGAGCAGTACTTC. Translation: CATSGRFTHEQYF.

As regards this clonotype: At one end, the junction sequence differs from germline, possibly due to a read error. The CDR3 nucleotides read TGTGCCGGCAGACCCGCGGGGGCAGCCTACGAGCAGTACTTC. Amino acids: CAGRPAGAAYEQYF. This chain connects TRBV6-1 to TRBJ2-7; perhaps TRBD2 as D (7 bases). The CDR3 sequence is 14 residues long. Germline V lookup: CDR1 MNHNS, CDR2 SASEGT.

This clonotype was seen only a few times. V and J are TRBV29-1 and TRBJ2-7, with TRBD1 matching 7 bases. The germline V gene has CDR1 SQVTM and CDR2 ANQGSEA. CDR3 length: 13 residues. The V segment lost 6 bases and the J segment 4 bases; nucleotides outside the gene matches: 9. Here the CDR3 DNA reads TGCAGCGTGAAGAGACAGGGAATATACGAGCAGTACTTC. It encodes CSVKRQGIYEQYF.

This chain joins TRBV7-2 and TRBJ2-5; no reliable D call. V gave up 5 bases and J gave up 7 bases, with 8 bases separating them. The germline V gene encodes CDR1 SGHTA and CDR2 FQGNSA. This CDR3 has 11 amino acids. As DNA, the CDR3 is TGTGCCAGCAGCCCCACGGGGACCCAGTACTTC. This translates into CASSPTGTQYF.

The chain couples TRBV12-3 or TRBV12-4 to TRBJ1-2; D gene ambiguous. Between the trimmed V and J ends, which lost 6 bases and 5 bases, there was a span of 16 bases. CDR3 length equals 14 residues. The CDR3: CASRDQPLLYGYTF. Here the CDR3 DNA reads TGTGCCAGCAGGGACCAACCACTACTTTATGGCTACACCTTC.

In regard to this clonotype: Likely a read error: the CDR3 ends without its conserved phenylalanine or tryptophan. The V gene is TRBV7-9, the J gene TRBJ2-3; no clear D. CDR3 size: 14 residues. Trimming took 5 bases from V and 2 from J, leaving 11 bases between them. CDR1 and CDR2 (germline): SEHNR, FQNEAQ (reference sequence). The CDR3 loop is CASSDVVTTDTQYS. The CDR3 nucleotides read TGTGCCAGCAGCGACGTAGTTACCACAGATACGCAGTATTCT.

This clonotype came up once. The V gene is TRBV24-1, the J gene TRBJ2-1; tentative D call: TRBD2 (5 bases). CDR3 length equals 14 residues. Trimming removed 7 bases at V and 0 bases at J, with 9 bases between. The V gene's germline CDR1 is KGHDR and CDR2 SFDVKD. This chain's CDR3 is CATSKGSSYNEQFF. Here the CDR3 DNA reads TGTGCCACCAGCAAAGGGAGCTCCTACAATGAGCAGTTCTTC.

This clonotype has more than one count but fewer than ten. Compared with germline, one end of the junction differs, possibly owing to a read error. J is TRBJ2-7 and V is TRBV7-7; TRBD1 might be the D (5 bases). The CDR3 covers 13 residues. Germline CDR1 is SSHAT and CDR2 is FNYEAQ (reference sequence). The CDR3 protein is CASSLSLGAEQYF. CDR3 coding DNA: TGTGCTAGCAGCTTAAGCTTAGGGGCCGAGCAGTACTTC.

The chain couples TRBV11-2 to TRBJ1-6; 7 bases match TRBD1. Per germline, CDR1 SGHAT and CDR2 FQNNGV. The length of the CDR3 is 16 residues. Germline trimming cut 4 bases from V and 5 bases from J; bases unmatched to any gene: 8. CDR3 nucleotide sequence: TGTGCCAGCAGCTCACAACAGGGGCGAAATAATTCACCCCTCCACTTT. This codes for CASSSQQGRNNSPLHF.